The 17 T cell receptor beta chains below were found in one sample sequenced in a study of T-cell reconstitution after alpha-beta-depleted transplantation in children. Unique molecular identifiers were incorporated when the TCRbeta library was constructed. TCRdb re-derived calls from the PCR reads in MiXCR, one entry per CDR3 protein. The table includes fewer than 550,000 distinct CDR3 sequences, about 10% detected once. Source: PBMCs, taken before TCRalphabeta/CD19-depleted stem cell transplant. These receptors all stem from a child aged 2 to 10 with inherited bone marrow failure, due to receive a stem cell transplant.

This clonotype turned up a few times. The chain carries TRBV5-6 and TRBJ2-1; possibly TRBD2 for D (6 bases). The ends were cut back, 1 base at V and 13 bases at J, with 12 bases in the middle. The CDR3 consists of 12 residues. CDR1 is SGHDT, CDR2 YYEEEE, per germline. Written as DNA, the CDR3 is TGTGCCAGCAGCTTGAGGTCCGGGGGACAGTTCTTC. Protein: CASSLRSGGQFF.

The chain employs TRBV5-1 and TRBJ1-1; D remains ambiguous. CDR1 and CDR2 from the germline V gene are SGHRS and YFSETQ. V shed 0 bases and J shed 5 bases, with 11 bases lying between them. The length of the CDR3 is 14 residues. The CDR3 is CASSLVERRTEAFF. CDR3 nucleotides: TGCGCCAGCAGCTTGGTGGAGCGGAGGACTGAAGCTTTCTTT.

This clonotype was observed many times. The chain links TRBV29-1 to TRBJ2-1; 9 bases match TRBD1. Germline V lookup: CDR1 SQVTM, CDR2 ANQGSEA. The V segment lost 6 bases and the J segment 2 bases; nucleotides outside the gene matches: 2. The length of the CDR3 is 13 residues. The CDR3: CSVGDRAYNEQFF. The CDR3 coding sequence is TGCAGCGTGGGGGACAGGGCCTACAATGAGCAGTTCTTC.

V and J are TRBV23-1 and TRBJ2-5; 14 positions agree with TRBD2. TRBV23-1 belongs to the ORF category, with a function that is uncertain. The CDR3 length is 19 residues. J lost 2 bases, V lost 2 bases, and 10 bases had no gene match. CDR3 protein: CASSQLPTSGRGTQETQYF. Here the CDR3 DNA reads TGCGCCAGCAGTCAACTGCCGACTAGCGGGAGGGGGACTCAAGAGACCCAGTACTTC.

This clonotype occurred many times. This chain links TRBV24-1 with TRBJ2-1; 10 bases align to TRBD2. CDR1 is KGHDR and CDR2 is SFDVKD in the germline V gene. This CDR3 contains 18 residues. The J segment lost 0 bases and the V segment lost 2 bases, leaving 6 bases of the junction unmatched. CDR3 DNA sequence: TGTGCCACCAGTGATTCTAGCGGGAGAGCGTTCTCCTACAATGAGCAGTTCTTC. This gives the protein CATSDSSGRAFSYNEQFF.

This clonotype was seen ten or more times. The CDR3 DNA reads as TGCGCCAGCAGCTTGGTCGACAGGGGCACAGATACGCAGTATTTT. This gives the protein CASSLVDRGTDTQYF. The chain has TRBV5-1 and TRBJ2-3; 7 bases agree with TRBD1. CDR1 is SGHRS and CDR2 is YFSETQ in the germline V gene. V was pared by 0 bases and J by 1 base, with 2 bases of the junction left unmatched. This CDR3 contains 15 residues.

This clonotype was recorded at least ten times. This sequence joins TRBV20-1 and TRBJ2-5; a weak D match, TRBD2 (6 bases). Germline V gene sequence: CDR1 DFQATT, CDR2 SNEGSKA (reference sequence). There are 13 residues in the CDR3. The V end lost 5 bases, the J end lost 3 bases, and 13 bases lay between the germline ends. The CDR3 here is CSALSWEEETQYF. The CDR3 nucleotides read TGCAGTGCTCTTTCGTGGGAGGAAGAGACCCAGTACTTC.

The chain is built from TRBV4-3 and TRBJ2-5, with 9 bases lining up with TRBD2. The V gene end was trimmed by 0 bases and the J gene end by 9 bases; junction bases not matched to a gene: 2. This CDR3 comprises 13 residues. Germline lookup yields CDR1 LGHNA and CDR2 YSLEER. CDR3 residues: CASSQDGGGAQYF. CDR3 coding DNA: TGCGCCAGCAGCCAAGATGGCGGGGGGGCCCAGTACTTC.

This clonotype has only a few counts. The CDR3 bases are TGCGCCAGCAGCTTGTCGACTAGCGGGAGCTTTTACGAGCAGTACTTC. Its protein is CASSLSTSGSFYEQYF. This sequence joins TRBV5-1 and TRBJ2-7, with 12 bases identical to TRBD2. The CDR3 contains 16 residues. Trimming took 1 base from V and 4 from J; bases not matched to a gene: 6. Germline V CDR1 and CDR2: SGHRS, YFSETQ.

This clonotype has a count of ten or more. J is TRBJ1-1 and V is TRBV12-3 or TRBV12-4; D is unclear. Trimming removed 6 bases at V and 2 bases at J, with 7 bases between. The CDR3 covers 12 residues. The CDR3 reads CASSARNTEAFF. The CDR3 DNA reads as TGTGCCAGCAGCGCCCGTAACACTGAAGCTTTCTTT.

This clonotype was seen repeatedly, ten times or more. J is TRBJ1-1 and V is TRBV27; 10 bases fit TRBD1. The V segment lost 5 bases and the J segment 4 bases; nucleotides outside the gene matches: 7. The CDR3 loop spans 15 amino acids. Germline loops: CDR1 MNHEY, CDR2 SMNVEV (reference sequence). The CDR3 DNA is TGTGCCAGCAGTGAGCCGACAGGGGGCAGCACTGAAGCTTTCTTT. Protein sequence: CASSEPTGGSTEAFF.

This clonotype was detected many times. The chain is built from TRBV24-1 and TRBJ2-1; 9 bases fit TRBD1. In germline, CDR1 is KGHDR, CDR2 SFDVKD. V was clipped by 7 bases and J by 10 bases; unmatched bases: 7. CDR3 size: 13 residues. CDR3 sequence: CATSRTGVKEQFF. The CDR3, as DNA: TGTGCCACCAGCCGGACAGGGGTTAAGGAGCAGTTCTTC.

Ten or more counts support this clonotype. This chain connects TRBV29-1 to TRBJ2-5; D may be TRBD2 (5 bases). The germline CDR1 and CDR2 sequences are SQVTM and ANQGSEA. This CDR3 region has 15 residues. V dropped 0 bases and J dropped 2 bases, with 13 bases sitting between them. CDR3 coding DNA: TGCAGCGTTGAAGATCGGGGTAACCCGCAAGAGACCCAGTACTTC. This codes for CSVEDRGNPQETQYF. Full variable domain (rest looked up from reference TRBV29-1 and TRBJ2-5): SAVISQKPSRDICQRGTSLTIQCQVDSQVTMMFWYRQQPGQSLTLIATANQGSEATYESGFVIDKFPISRPNLTFSTLTVSNMSPEDSSIYLCSVEDRGNPQETQYFGPGTRLLVL.

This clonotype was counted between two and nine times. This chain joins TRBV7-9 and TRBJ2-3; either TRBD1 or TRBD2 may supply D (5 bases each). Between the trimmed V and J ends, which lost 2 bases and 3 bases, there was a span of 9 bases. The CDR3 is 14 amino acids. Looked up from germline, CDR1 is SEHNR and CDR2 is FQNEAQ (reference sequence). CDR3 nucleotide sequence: TGTGCCAGCAGCTTAATATGGGGGACAGATACGCAGTATTTT. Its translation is CASSLIWGTDTQYF. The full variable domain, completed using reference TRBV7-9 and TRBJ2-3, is DTGVSQNPRHKITKRGQNVTFRCDPISEHNRLYWYRQTLGQGPEFLTYFQNEAQLEKSRLLSDRFSAERPKGSFSTLEIQRTEQGDSAMYLCASSLIWGTDTQYFGPGTRLTVL.

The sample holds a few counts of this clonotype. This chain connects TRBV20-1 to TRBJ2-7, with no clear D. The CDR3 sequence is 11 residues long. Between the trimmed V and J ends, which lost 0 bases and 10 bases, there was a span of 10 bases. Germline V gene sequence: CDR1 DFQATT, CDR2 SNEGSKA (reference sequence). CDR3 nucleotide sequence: TGCAGTGCTAGAGATCGACTGGAACAGTACTTC. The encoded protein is CSARDRLEQYF.

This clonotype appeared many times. The CDR3: CASSSNGRGTQYF. CDR3 in DNA: TGTGCCAGCAGCTCCAACGGCAGAGGGACCCAGTACTTC. V is TRBV7-2 and J is TRBJ2-5, with no clear D. The V gene lost 4 bases and the J gene lost 7 bases, with 13 bases spanning the gap. The CDR3 contains 13 residues. The germline V gene has CDR1 SGHTA and CDR2 FQGNSA.

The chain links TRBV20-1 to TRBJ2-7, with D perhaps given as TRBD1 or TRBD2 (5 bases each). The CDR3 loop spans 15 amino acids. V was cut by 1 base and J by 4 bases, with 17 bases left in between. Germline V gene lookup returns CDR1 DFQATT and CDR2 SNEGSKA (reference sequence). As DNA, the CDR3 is TGCAGTGCTAGAGGGCCAGGGACCTTATATTACGAGCAGTACTTC. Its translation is CSARGPGTLYYEQYF.